The 10 T cell receptor beta chains below come from one sample, sequenced in a study of blood T cell repertoires in COVID-19. Profiling relied on immunoSEQ multiplex PCR, and the TCRdb table lists in-frame clones only, not all of them. The sample contains 200,000 or so clones, roughly nine tenths of which appear only once. The specimen was peripheral blood. Receptors were obtained from an older man with active or convalescent COVID-19.

This clone was counted only a few times. V and J are TRBV27 and TRBJ2-2; TRBD1 matches at 7 bases. Germline V gene data show CDR1 as MNHEY and CDR2 as SMNVEV (reference sequence). There are 16 residues in the CDR3. V lost 1 base to trimming and J lost 0 bases; unmatched junction nucleotides: 2. This CDR3 reads CASSLWDSTNTGELFF. The CDR3 nucleotides read TGTGCCAGCAGTTTATGGGACAGCACGAACACCGGGGAGCTGTTTTTT.

V is TRBV10-1 and J is TRBJ1-2; D unresolved. V gave up 2 bases and J gave up 4 bases, with 8 bases separating them. The CDR3 loop spans 13 amino acids. Looked up from germline, CDR1 is WNHNN and CDR2 is SYGVQD (reference sequence). The CDR3 coding sequence is TGCGCCAGCAGTGAGATGAGGTCCTATGGCTACACCTTC. This sequence encodes CASSEMRSYGYTF.

This chain uses TRBV5-4 with TRBJ1-2; perhaps TRBD1 as D (5 bases). Per the germline V gene, CDR1 is SGHNT and CDR2 is YYREEE (reference sequence). V was shortened by 6 bases and J by 4 bases, with 10 bases between the two germline ends. This CDR3 region has 12 residues. CDR3: CASTGRGYGYTF. The CDR3, as DNA: TGTGCCAGCACAGGAAGGGGCTATGGCTACACCTTC.

The gene calls are TRBV29-1 and TRBJ1-5, with 7 nucleotides matching TRBD1. Germline CDR1 is SQVTM and CDR2 is ANQGSEA. This CDR3 is built from 13 residues. V was pared by 4 bases and J by 3 bases, with 3 bases of the junction left unmatched. CDR3 DNA: TGCAGCGTTGTAGGACAGGACAATCAGCCCCAGCATTTT. It yields the protein CSVVGQDNQPQHF.

V usage is TRBV20-1 and J usage is TRBJ2-3, with D unresolved. Looked up from germline, CDR1 is DFQATT and CDR2 is SNEGSKA (reference sequence). V dropped 3 bases and J dropped 5 bases, with 3 bases sitting between them. The CDR3 covers 10 residues. DNA for the CDR3: TGCAGTGCTAGCTTAGATACGCAGTATTTT. It codes for CSASLDTQYF.

V gene TRBV28 combines with J gene TRBJ1-5; a possible D gene is TRBD1 (5 bases). Germline-derived CDR1 and CDR2 are MDHEN and SYDVKM. The CDR3 has 12 residues. The germline V and J ends were trimmed by 10 bases and 4 bases, with 11 bases remaining between them. CDR3 coding DNA: TGTGCCACCATGGGGCAGAATCAGCCCCAGCATTTT. Translation: CATMGQNQPQHF.

This chain links TRBV28 with TRBJ2-1; 11 bases map to TRBD2. The J segment lost 6 bases and the V segment lost 5 bases, leaving 6 bases of the junction unmatched. Germline V gene sequence: CDR1 MDHEN, CDR2 SYDVKM. This CDR3 spans 15 amino acids. The CDR3, as DNA: TGTGCCAGCAGTCCAACTAGCGGGGGTTCCAATGAGCAGTTCTTC. Translation gives CASSPTSGGSNEQFF.

CDR3 loop: CASSPTLAGTHNEQFF. The CDR3 DNA is TGTGCCAGCTCACCGACTCTAGCGGGGACCCACAATGAGCAGTTCTTC. The chain has TRBV18 and TRBJ2-1; TRBD2 agrees at 9 bases. This CDR3 has 16 amino acids. Losses at the gene ends were 3 bases for V and 5 bases for J; bases not matched to a gene: 8. Germline values: CDR1 KGHSH, CDR2 LQKENI.

This chain connects TRBV28 to TRBJ2-7, with 11 bases that match TRBD1. Losses at the gene ends were 7 bases for V and 4 bases for J; bases not matched to a gene: 3. This CDR3 comprises 13 residues. CDR1 and CDR2 (germline): MDHEN, SYDVKM. CDR3 in amino acids: CASIGQGAYEQYF. CDR3 nucleotides: TGTGCCAGCATTGGACAGGGGGCTTACGAGCAGTACTTC.

This clone was picked up a small number of times. This chain joins TRBV7-8 and TRBJ2-2; D uncertain. With 5 bases removed from V and 5 bases from J, the gap between germline ends came to 15 bases. This CDR3 comprises 15 residues. In germline, CDR1 is SGHVS, CDR2 FQNEAQ. CDR3 nucleotide sequence: TGTGCCAGCAGCACCTCCGGGTCAACAACCGGGGAGCTGTTTTTT. The encoded protein is CASSTSGSTTGELFF.